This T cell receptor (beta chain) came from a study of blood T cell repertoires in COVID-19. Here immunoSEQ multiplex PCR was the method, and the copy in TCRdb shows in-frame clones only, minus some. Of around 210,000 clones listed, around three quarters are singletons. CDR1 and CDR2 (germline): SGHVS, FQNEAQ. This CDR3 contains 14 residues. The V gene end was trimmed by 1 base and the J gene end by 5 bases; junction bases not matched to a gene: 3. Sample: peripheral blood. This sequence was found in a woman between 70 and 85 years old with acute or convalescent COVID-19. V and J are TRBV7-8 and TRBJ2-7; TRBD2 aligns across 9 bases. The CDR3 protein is CASSLVRGRDEQYF. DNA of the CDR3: TGTGCCAGCAGCTTAGTGCGCGGGAGGGACGAGCAGTACTTC.